This T cell receptor (beta chain) was documented in a study of T cell responses to AZD1222 COVID-19 vaccine. Study-wide background: Both about-4-week and about-12-week second-dose recipients were combined. Regarding the study as a whole: Per reports, nearly half of all spike-specific TCRs target regions that are unmutated in variants. Researchers report vaccine-associated CD4 TCRs spanning spike, with dominance at 160-218 and 743-854.

Comments on this clone: Its antigen remains unidentified.

Germline CDR1 is SGHAT and CDR2 is FQNNGV. Trimming removed 5 bases from V and 4 bases from J; junction bases left unmatched: 7. CDR3 size: 15 residues. Generated by immunoSEQ multiplex PCR, the TCRdb table keeps only in-frame clones and is missing some. Found here are 54,000 or so clones, about 85% of them singletons; the top ten hold about 3.9%. The gene calls are TRBV11-2 and TRBJ2-2; 7 positions match TRBD1. The TCR was taken from an adult in good health. Sequenced material: peripheral blood, taken on day 0 of AZD1222 vaccination. The CDR3 nucleotides are TGTGCCAGCAGCCCCCGCCCAGGGGGCACCGGGGAGCTGTTTTTT. This sequence encodes CASSPRPGGTGELFF.